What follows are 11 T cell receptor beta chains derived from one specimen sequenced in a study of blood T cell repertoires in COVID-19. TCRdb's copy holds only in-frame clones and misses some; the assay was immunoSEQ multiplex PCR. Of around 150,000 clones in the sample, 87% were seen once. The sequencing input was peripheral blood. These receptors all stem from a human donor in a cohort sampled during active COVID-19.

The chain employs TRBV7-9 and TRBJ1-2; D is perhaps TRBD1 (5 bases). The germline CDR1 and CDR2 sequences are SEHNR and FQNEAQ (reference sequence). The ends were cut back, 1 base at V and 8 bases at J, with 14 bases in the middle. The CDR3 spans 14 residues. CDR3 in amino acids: CASSLGSWGGGYTF. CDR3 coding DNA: TGTGCCAGCAGCTTAGGGTCTTGGGGCGGCGGCTACACCTTC. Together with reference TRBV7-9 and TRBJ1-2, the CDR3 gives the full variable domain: DTGVSQNPRHKITKRGQNVTFRCDPISEHNRLYWYRQTLGQGPEFLTYFQNEAQLEKSRLLSDRFSAERPKGSFSTLEIQRTEQGDSAMYLCASSLGSWGGGYTFGSGTRLTVV.

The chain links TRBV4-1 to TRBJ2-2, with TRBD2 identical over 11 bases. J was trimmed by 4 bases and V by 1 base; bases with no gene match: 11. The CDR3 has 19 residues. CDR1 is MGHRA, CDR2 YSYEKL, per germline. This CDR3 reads CASSQVGLAGRFGTGELFF. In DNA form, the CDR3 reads TGCGCCAGCAGCCAAGTAGGACTAGCGGGTAGATTTGGCACCGGGGAGCTGTTTTTT.

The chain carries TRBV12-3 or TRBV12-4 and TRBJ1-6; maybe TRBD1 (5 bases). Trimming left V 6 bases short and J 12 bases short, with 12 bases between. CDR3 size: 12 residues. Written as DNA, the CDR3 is TGTGCCAGCAGAATCAGGGCTGGACCCCTCCACTTT. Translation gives CASRIRAGPLHF.

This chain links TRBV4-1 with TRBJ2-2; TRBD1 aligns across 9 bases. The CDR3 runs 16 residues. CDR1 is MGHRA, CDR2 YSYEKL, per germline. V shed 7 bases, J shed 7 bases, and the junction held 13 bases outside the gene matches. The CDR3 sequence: CASTLTGGALIGELFF. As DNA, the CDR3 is TGCGCCAGCACCTTAACAGGGGGCGCGTTAATCGGGGAGCTGTTTTTT.

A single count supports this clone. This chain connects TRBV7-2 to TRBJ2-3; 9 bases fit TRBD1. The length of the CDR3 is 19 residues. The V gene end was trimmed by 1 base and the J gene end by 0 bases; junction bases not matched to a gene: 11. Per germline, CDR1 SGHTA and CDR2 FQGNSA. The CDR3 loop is CASSLGMNRGQWSTDTQYF. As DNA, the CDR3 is TGTGCCAGCAGCTTAGGCATGAACAGGGGGCAATGGAGCACAGATACGCAGTATTTT.

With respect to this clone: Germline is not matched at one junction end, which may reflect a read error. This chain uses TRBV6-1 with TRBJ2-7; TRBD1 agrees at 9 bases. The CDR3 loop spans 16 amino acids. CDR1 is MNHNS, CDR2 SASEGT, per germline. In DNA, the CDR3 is TGTGCCAGCAGCGAAGCCGGGACAGGGATCTCCTACGAGCAGTACTTC. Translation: CASSEAGTGISYEQYF.

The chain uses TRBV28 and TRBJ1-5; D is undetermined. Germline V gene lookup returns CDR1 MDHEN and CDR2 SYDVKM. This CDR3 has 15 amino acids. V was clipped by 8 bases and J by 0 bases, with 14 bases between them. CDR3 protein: CASRNDIDSNQPQHF. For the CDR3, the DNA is TGTGCCAGCCGGAACGACATTGATAGCAATCAGCCCCAGCATTTT. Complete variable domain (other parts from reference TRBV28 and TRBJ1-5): DVKVTQSSRYLVKRTGEKVFLECVQDMDHENMFWYRQDPGLGLRLIYFSYDVKMKEKGDIPEGYSVSREKKERFSLILESASTNQTSMYLCASRNDIDSNQPQHFGDGTRLSIL.

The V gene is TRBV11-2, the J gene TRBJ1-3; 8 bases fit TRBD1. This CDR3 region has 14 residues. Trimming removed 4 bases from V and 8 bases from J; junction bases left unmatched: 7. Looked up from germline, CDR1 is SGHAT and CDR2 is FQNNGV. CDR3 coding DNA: TGTGCCAGCAGCTCCCAGGGGGCCGTGGACACCATATATTTT. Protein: CASSSQGAVDTIYF.

The CDR3 DNA reads as TGTGCCAGCAGCCCCGTCGCCGCCGGGAGGGCCCCTGATACGCAGTATTTT. Translation: CASSPVAAGRAPDTQYF. The chain is built from TRBV3-1 (or the pseudogene TRBV3-2) and TRBJ2-3, with 8 bases aligning to TRBD2. Germline loops: CDR1 LGHDT, CDR2 YNNKEL (reference sequence). Trimming removed 4 bases from V and 6 bases from J; junction bases left unmatched: 15. The CDR3 extends over 17 amino acids.

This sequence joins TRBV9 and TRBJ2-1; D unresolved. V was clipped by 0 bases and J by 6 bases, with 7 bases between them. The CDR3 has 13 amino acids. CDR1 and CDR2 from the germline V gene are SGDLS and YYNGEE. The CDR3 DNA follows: TGTGCCAGCAGCGTAGCTACTGCCAATGAGCAGTTCTTC. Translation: CASSVATANEQFF.

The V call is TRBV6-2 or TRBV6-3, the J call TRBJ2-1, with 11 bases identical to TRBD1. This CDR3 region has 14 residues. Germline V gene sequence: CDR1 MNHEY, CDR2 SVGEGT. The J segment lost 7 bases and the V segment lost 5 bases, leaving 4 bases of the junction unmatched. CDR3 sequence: CASSTGQGANEQFF. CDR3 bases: TGTGCCAGCAGTACTGGACAGGGGGCGAATGAGCAGTTCTTC.